This is a list of T cell receptor beta chains from one sample in a study of graft-versus-host responses after intestinal transplantation. Generated by immunoSEQ multiplex PCR, the TCRdb table keeps only in-frame clones and is missing some. This sample has 130,000 to 150,000 clones, with about 90% found just once. No antigens are known for them. The source material was unstimulated CD4+ T cells sorted from spleen or lymph node cells, sampled before intestinal transplant. The receptors derive from a human donor who received an intestinal transplant. The CDR3 runs from the conserved cysteine through the conserved F or W. D genes are given only for firm matches. Clone size is not always given. Where it is, it says once, few, many or a class for expanded clones.

V gene: TRBV7-3
D gene: TRBD1
clone size: once
J gene: TRBJ2-7
CDR3 protein: CASSSGTGGPYEQYF
CDR3 DNA: TGTGCCAGCAGCTCAGGGACAGGGGGTCCGTACGAGCAGTACTTC

V gene: TRBV6-5
D gene: TRBD1
clone size: .
J gene: TRBJ2-7
CDR3 protein: CASSYSRQGTYEQYF
CDR3 DNA: TGTGCCAGCAGTTACTCCCGACAGGGAACCTACGAGCAGTACTTC

V gene: TRBV4-1
D gene: TRBD1
clone size: .
J gene: TRBJ1-1
CDR3 protein: CASSRGQGNFF
CDR3 DNA: TGCGCCAGCAGCCGAGGACAGGGTAATTTCTTT

V gene: TRBV21-1
D gene: .
clone size: .
J gene: TRBJ1-1
CDR3 protein: CASIRGQGITEAFF
CDR3 DNA: TGTGCCAGCATTCGGGGACAGGGGATCACTGAAGCTTTCTTT

V gene: TRBV9
D gene: .
clone size: .
J gene: TRBJ2-5
CDR3 protein: CASSVGLEETQYF
CDR3 DNA: TGTGCCAGCAGCGTAGGACTAGAGGAGACCCAGTACTTC

V gene: TRBV5-1
D gene: .
clone size: .
J gene: TRBJ2-2
CDR3 protein: CASSLEVREGTGELFF
CDR3 DNA: TGCGCCAGCAGCTTGGAAGTCAGGGAAGGGACCGGGGAGCTGTTTTTT

V gene: TRBV5-1
D gene: .
clone size: .
J gene: TRBJ2-4
CDR3 protein: CASSQVGGHGKNIQYF
CDR3 DNA: TGCGCCAGCAGCCAAGTTGGGGGGCATGGCAAAAACATTCAGTACTTC

V gene: TRBV5-1
D gene: .
clone size: few
J gene: TRBJ2-7
CDR3 protein: CASSLGTEQYF
CDR3 DNA: TGCGCCAGCAGCTTGGGGACGGAGCAGTACTTC

V gene: TRBV30
D gene: TRBD1
clone size: .
J gene: TRBJ1-2
CDR3 protein: CAWSEQGDGYTF
CDR3 DNA: TGTGCCTGGAGTGAACAGGGGGATGGCTACACCTTC

V gene: TRBV7-9
D gene: TRBD1
clone size: .
J gene: TRBJ2-5
CDR3 protein: CASSSTGWEETQYF
CDR3 DNA: TGTGCCAGCAGCTCGACAGGGTGGGAGGAGACCCAGTACTTC

V gene: TRBV11-2
D gene: .
clone size: .
J gene: TRBJ1-4
CDR3 protein: CASSPRPWALGEKLFF
CDR3 DNA: TGTGCCAGCAGCCCACGCCCATGGGCCCTGGGAGAAAAACTGTTTTTT

V gene: TRBV5-1
D gene: .
clone size: once
J gene: TRBJ2-7
CDR3 protein: CASSLNPAYEQYF
CDR3 DNA: TGCGCCAGCAGCTTGAATCCAGCCTACGAGCAGTACTTC

V gene: TRBV28
D gene: .
clone size: .
J gene: TRBJ1-4
CDR3 protein: CASSLWVNEKLFF
CDR3 DNA: TGTGCCAGCAGTTTATGGGTTAATGAAAAACTGTTTTTT

V gene: TRBV6-1
D gene: .
clone size: .
J gene: TRBJ2-7
CDR3 protein: CASSEREASSYEQYF
CDR3 DNA: TGTGCCAGCAGTGAAAGGGAGGCGAGCTCCTACGAGCAGTACTTC

V gene: TRBV5-6
D gene: TRBD2
clone size: few
J gene: TRBJ2-7
CDR3 protein: CASSLVLAGALVNEQYF
CDR3 DNA: TGTGCCAGCAGCTTGGTACTAGCGGGGGCCCTCGTCAACGAGCAGTACTTC

V gene: TRBV7-8
D gene: .
clone size: .
J gene: TRBJ1-5
CDR3 protein: CASSLDGGAQHF
CDR3 DNA: TGTGCCAGCAGCTTAGACGGGGGGGCCCAGCATTTT

V gene: TRBV9
D gene: TRBD2
clone size: once
J gene: TRBJ2-3
CDR3 protein: CASSASSGLAASTDTQYF
CDR3 DNA: TGTGCCAGCAGCGCGAGCTCGGGACTAGCGGCTAGCACAGATACGCAGTATTTT

V gene: TRBV28
D gene: .
clone size: .
J gene: TRBJ2-6
CDR3 protein: CASSRASGANVLTF
CDR3 DNA: TGTGCCAGCTCCAGAGCCTCTGGGGCCAACGTCCTGACTTTC

V gene: TRBV7-2
D gene: TRBD2
clone size: .
J gene: TRBJ2-5
CDR3 protein: CASENQTWGGRETQYF
CDR3 DNA: TGTGCCAGCGAAAACCAAACATGGGGCGGGAGGGAGACCCAGTACTTC

V gene: TRBV6-1
D gene: TRBD2
clone size: once
J gene: TRBJ2-1
CDR3 protein: CASRDRGLAGSEQFF
CDR3 DNA: TGTGCCAGCAGGGACCGTGGACTAGCGGGAAGTGAGCAGTTCTTC

V gene: TRBV2
D gene: .
clone size: .
J gene: TRBJ2-3
CDR3 protein: CASVWESSTDTQYF
CDR3 DNA: TGTGCCAGCGTATGGGAGTCTAGCACAGATACGCAGTATTTT

V gene: TRBV4-2
D gene: .
clone size: .
J gene: TRBJ1-1
CDR3 protein: CASSHAKDSIRTEAFF
CDR3 DNA: TGTGCCAGCAGCCACGCCAAAGACTCAATCCGCACTGAAGCTTTCTTT

V gene: TRBV7-2
D gene: .
clone size: .
J gene: TRBJ1-1
CDR3 protein: CASSLNRENTEAFF
CDR3 DNA: TGTGCCAGCAGCTTAAACAGAGAGAACACTGAAGCTTTCTTT

V gene: TRBV29-1
D gene: .
clone size: .
J gene: TRBJ2-3
CDR3 protein: CSALFSYTDTQYF
CDR3 DNA: TGCAGCGCGCTATTCAGCTACACAGATACGCAGTATTTT

V gene: TRBV7-9
D gene: .
clone size: .
J gene: TRBJ1-5
CDR3 protein: CASSRDGDQPQHF
CDR3 DNA: TGTGCCAGCAGCCGGGACGGCGATCAGCCCCAGCATTTT

V gene: TRBV7-9
D gene: .
clone size: .
J gene: TRBJ2-5
CDR3 protein: CASSLTSPPRTQYF
CDR3 DNA: TGTGCCAGCAGCTTGACGTCCCCGCCCAGGACCCAGTACTTC

V gene: TRBV30
D gene: .
clone size: .
J gene: TRBJ1-4
CDR3 protein: CAWSALRGLNEKLFF
CDR3 DNA: TGTGCCTGGAGTGCCTTGCGGGGCCTTAATGAAAAACTGTTTTTT

V gene: TRBV28
D gene: .
clone size: .
J gene: TRBJ2-7
CDR3 protein: CASSFTGRASSYEQYF
CDR3 DNA: TGTGCCAGCAGTTTCACGGGTCGTGCTAGCTCCTACGAGCAGTACTTC

V gene: TRBV28
D gene: TRBD1
clone size: .
J gene: TRBJ1-4
CDR3 protein: CASSSHRGRYEKLFF
CDR3 DNA: TGTGCCAGCAGTTCCCACAGGGGTCGGTATGAAAAACTGTTTTTT

V gene: TRBV28
D gene: TRBD2
clone size: once
J gene: TRBJ2-1
CDR3 protein: CASSNTSGRTYNEQFF
CDR3 DNA: TGTGCCAGCAGCAATACTAGCGGGAGAACCTACAATGAGCAGTTCTTC

V gene: TRBV5-1
D gene: TRBD2
clone size: .
J gene: TRBJ2-5
CDR3 protein: CASSLGGRSPETQYF
CDR3 DNA: TGCGCCAGCAGCTTAGGCGGGAGGTCCCCAGAGACCCAGTACTTC

V gene: TRBV30
D gene: .
clone size: .
J gene: TRBJ2-1
CDR3 protein: CAWSGDSGNEQFF
CDR3 DNA: TGTGCCTGGAGTGGGGACTCAGGCAATGAGCAGTTCTTC

V gene: TRBV4-1
D gene: TRBD2
clone size: few
J gene: TRBJ2-3
CDR3 protein: CASSQDHPLAELLTDTQYF
CDR3 DNA: TGCGCCAGCAGCCAAGATCACCCGCTAGCGGAACTCCTCACAGATACGCAGTATTTT

V gene: TRBV5-5
D gene: .
clone size: .
J gene: TRBJ1-5
CDR3 protein: CASSLAGSSVKNQPQHF
CDR3 DNA: TGTGCCAGCAGCTTGGCAGGTTCGTCCGTCAAAAATCAGCCCCAGCATTTT

V gene: TRBV11-3
D gene: .
clone size: .
J gene: TRBJ1-1
CDR3 protein: CASSSRGAEAFF
CDR3 DNA: TGTGCCAGCAGCTCTCGAGGCGCTGAAGCTTTCTTT

V gene: TRBV11-2
D gene: TRBD1
clone size: once
J gene: TRBJ2-5
CDR3 protein: CASSWDRGFGETQYF
CDR3 DNA: TGTGCCAGCAGCTGGGACAGGGGGTTCGGAGAGACCCAGTACTTC

V gene: TRBV2
D gene: .
clone size: .
J gene: TRBJ2-3
CDR3 protein: CASSGQWDTQYF
CDR3 DNA: TGTGCCAGCAGTGGACAGTGGGATACGCAGTATTTT

V gene: TRBV5-1
D gene: .
clone size: .
J gene: TRBJ2-5
CDR3 protein: CASSLTGSQETQYF
CDR3 DNA: TGCGCCAGCAGCCTAACAGGGTCCCAAGAGACCCAGTACTTC

V gene: TRBV19
D gene: .
clone size: few
J gene: TRBJ2-3
CDR3 protein: CASSIGLTDTQYF
CDR3 DNA: TGTGCCAGTAGTATAGGTCTCACAGATACGCAGTATTTT

V gene: TRBV19
D gene: .
clone size: .
J gene: TRBJ1-4
CDR3 protein: CASSCLGGRCNEKLFF
CDR3 DNA: TGTGCCAGTAGCTGCCTAGGGGGGCGTTGTAATGAAAAACTGTTTTTT

V gene: TRBV19
D gene: .
clone size: .
J gene: TRBJ1-4
CDR3 protein: CASSTVKGWDEKLFF
CDR3 DNA: TGTGCCAGTAGTACCGTCAAAGGGTGGGATGAAAAACTGTTTTTT

V gene: TRBV5-6
D gene: TRBD1
clone size: .
J gene: TRBJ1-2
CDR3 protein: CASSTRQGRSYSYGYTF
CDR3 DNA: TGTGCCAGCAGCACCAGACAGGGCAGGAGTTATAGCTATGGCTACACCTTC

V gene: TRBV28
D gene: TRBD2
clone size: .
J gene: TRBJ2-2
CDR3 protein: CASSLGTSGAGAGELFF
CDR3 DNA: TGTGCCAGCAGTCTCGGGACTAGCGGGGCCGGGGCCGGGGAGCTGTTTTTT